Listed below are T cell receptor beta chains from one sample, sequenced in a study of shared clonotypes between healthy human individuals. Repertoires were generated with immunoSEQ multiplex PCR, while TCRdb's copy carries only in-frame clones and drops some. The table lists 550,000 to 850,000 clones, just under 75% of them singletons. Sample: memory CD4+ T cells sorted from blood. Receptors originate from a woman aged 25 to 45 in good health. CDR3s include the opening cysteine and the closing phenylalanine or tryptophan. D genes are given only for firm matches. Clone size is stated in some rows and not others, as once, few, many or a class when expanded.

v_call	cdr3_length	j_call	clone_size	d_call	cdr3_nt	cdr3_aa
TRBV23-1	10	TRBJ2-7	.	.	TGCGCCAGTCCCCTTTACGAGCAGTACTTC	CASPLYEQYF
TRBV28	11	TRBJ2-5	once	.	TGTGCCAGCAGTTTTTTAATCAACCAGTACTTC	CASSFLINQYF
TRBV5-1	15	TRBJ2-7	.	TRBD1	TGCGCCAGCAGCGTTGGGGACAGGGACAAACCCGAGCAGTACTTC	CASSVGDRDKPEQYF
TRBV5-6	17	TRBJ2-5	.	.	TGTGCCAGCAGCTTGTACGGGGACTTAGGACGCCAAGAGACCCAGTACTTC	CASSLYGDLGRQETQYF
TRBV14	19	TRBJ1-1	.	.	TGTGCCAGCAGCCGAGAAAGGGGGACCCACAATCACATGAACACTGAAGCTTTCTTT	CASSRERGTHNHMNTEAFF
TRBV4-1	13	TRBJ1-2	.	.	TGCGCCAGCAGCCAACAACAGGGCGAAGGCTACACCTTC	CASSQQQGEGYTF
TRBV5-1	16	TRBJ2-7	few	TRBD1	TGCGCCAGCAGCTCGGTACCACGACAGGGGCCCTACGAGCAGTACTTC	CASSSVPRQGPYEQYF
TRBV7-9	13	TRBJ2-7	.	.	TGTGCCAGCAGCTTATGGGGATCCTACGAGCAGTACTTC	CASSLWGSYEQYF
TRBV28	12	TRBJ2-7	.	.	TGTGCCAGCACCGGAAGCTCCTACGAGCAGTACTTC	CASTGSSYEQYF
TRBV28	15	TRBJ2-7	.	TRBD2	TGTGCCAGCAGTTTATCGGTAGCGGGAGCCTACGAGCAGTACTTC	CASSLSVAGAYEQYF
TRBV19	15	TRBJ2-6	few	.	TGTGCCAGTAGTTCGGGGAGCTCTGGGGCCAACGTCCTGACTTTC	CASSSGSSGANVLTF
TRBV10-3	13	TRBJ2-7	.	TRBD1	TGTGCCATCAGGAGGGACAGTACCTACGAGCAGTACTTC	CAIRRDSTYEQYF
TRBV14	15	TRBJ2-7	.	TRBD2	TGTGCCAGCAGCCTCTTTAGCGGGAGCTTCTACGAGCAGTACTTC	CASSLFSGSFYEQYF
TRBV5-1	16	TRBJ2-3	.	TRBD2	TGCGCCAGCAGCCGAAGAACTAGCGGGAACACAGATACGCAGTATTTT	CASSRRTSGNTDTQYF
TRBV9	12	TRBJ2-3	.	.	TGTGCCAGCAGCGTAGTCGGAGATACGCAGTATTTT	CASSVVGDTQYF
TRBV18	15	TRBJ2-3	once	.	TGTGCCAGCTCACCACCGTTGGTTACCACAGATACGCAGTATTTT	CASSPPLVTTDTQYF
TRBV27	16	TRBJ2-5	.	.	TGTGCCAGCAGTCCCGGACCCCTCTGGATGCCCAAGACCCAGTACTTC	CASSPGPLWMPKTQYF
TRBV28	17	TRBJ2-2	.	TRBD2	TGTGCCAGCAGTTTATGGAGACTAGCGGGAAACACCGGGGAGCTGTTTTTT	CASSLWRLAGNTGELFF
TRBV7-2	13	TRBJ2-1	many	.	TGTGCCAGCAGCTTCTATATTGCGAATGAGCAGTTCTTC	CASSFYIANEQFF
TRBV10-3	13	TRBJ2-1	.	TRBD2	TGTGCCATCAGTGATGGACTAGCAAATGAGCAGTTCTTC	CAISDGLANEQFF
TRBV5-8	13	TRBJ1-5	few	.	TGTGCCAGCAGCTTAGAGGAGGTTCAGCCCCAGCATTTT	CASSLEEVQPQHF
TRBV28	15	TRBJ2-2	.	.	TGTGCCAGCAGTTTTTCAGGGGTCGGGACCGGGGAGCTGTTTTTT	CASSFSGVGTGELFF
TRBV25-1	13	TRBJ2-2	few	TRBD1	TGTGCCACAGAGACAGGGCCGTCCGGGGAGCTGTTTTTT	CATETGPSGELFF
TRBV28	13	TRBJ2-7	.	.	TGTGCCAGCACCTCAGAGGGGTCCTACGAGCAGTACTTC	CASTSEGSYEQYF
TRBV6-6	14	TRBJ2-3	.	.	TGTGCCAGCAGTTACTCGCCTAGCACAGATACGCAGTATTTT	CASSYSPSTDTQYF
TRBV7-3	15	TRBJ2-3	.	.	TGTGCCAGCAGCCCCGGGGGACGCCAGAAGGAGCCGCAGTATTTT	CASSPGGRQKEPQYF
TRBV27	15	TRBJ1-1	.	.	TGTGCCAGCAGTCTCCGCCCAGGGGCGCCCACTGAAGCTTTCTTT	CASSLRPGAPTEAFF
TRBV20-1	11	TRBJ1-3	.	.	TGCAGTGCTAGGGGTGGGGACACCATATATTTT	CSARGGDTIYF
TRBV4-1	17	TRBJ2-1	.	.	TGCGCCAGCAGCCAGAGGACTGGCCGGAACTCCTACAATGAGCAGTTCTTC	CASSQRTGRNSYNEQFF
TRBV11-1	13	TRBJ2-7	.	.	TGTGCCAGCAGCCCCCTTCTAGCGTACGAGCAGTACTTC	CASSPLLAYEQYF
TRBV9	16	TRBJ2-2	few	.	TGTGCCAGCAGCGTAGCCCCCGGCAGACTTCTCCGGGAGCTGTTTTTT	CASSVAPGRLLRELFF
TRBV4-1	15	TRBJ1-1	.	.	TGCGCCAGCAGCCAACGACTCCAGGGGAAGGCTGAAGCTTTCTTT	CASSQRLQGKAEAFF
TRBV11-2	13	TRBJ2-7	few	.	TGTGCCAGCAGGTCACGGGAATACTACGAGCAGTACTTC	CASRSREYYEQYF
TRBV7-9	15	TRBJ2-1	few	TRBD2	TGTGCCAGCAGCCCCCTAGCGGGAGTATCGGGTGAGCAGTTCTTC	CASSPLAGVSGEQFF
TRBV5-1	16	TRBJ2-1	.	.	TGCGCCAGCAGCAGCACCGGGACTTTATTATACAATGAGCAGTTCTTC	CASSSTGTLLYNEQFF
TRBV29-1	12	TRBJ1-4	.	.	TGCAGCGTTCAAGGGGATACTGAAAAACTGTTTTTT	CSVQGDTEKLFF
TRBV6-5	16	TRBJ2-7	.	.	TGTGCCAGCAGTTACAGGTTCCGCGGGGATACCTACGAGCAGTACTTC	CASSYRFRGDTYEQYF
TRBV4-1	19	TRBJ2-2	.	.	TGCGCCAGCAGCCACAGCCTGCGACGTGGGGTAGAAAACACCGGGGAGCTGTTTTTT	CASSHSLRRGVENTGELFF
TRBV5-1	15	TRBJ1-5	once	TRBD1	TGCGCCAGCAGCCCAGGGGGCTTCTTAAGACAGCCCCAGCATTTT	CASSPGGFLRQPQHF
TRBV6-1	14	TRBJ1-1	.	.	TGTGCCAGCAGTGACAGGGTTCCTCAGGTTGAAGCTTTCTTT	CASSDRVPQVEAFF
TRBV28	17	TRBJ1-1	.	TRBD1	TGTGCCAGCAGTTCGCCGGGGACAGGGGGCGACAGCACTGAAGCTTTCTTT	CASSSPGTGGDSTEAFF
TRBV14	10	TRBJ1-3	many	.	TGTGCCTTAGAAACGGACACCATATATTTT	CALETDTIYF
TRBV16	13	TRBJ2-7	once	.	TGTGCCAGCAGCCAAAGGAGGGTGTACGAGCAGTACTTC	CASSQRRVYEQYF
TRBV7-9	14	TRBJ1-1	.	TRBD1	TGTGCCAGCAGCTGGGACAGGAGGAACACTGAAGCTTTCTTT	CASSWDRRNTEAFF
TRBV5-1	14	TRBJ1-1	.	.	TGCGCCAGCAGCTTGGAGTCGGGGAACACTGAAGCTTTCTTT	CASSLESGNTEAFF
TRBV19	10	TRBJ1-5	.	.	TGTGCCCTTAAGGAGCAGCCCCAGCATTTT	CALKEQPQHF
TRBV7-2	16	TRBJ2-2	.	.	TGTGCCAGTGGAAGGGGGCTAGCGGTGAACACCGGGGAGCTGTTTTTT	CASGRGLAVNTGELFF
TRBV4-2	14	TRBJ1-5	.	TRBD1	TGTGCCAGCAGCCAGGACAGGGGAAATCAGCCCCAGCATTTT	CASSQDRGNQPQHF
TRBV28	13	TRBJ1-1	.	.	TGTGCCAGCAGTTTAAATCAGGACACTGAAGCTTTCTTT	CASSLNQDTEAFF
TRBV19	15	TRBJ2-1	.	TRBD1	TGTGCCACTTTCTTATCCGGGACAGGCAATAATGAGCAGTTCTTC	CATFLSGTGNNEQFF
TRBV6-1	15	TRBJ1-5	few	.	TGTGCCAGCAGTGCATCGGTCCTTAGCAATCAGCCCCAGCATTTT	CASSASVLSNQPQHF